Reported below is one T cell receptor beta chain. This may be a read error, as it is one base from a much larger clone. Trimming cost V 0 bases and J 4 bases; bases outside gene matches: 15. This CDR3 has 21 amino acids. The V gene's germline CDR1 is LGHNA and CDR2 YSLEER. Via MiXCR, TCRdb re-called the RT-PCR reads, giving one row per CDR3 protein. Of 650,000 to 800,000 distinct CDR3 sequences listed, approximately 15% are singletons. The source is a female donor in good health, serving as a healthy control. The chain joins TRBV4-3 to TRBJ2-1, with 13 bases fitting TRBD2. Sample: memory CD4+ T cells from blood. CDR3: CASSQEWLPWTSGSTYNEQFF. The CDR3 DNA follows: TGCGCCAGCAGCCAAGAGTGGTTGCCCTGGACTAGCGGGAGCACTTACAATGAGCAGTTCTTC.